This passage covers 24 T cell receptor beta chains from one sample sequenced in a study of blood T cell repertoires in COVID-19. Libraries were prepared by immunoSEQ multiplex PCR; TCRdb keeps only in-frame clonotypes and omits some of them. Altogether 300,000 or so clones are present, roughly 91% being singletons, with the ten largest covering under 3%. The specimen was PBMCs or T cells enriched from blood (not recorded which). All receptors come from a woman between 45 and 65 years old who had been exposed to COVID-19.

The chain employs TRBV12-3 or TRBV12-4 and TRBJ1-2; D is unresolved. Trimming removed 6 bases from V and 5 bases from J, with 13 bases in between. The CDR3 totals 13 residues. The CDR3 DNA reads TGTGCCAGCAGCCCCTCACCTAGGTATGGCTACACCTTC. This gives the protein CASSPSPRYGYTF.

This chain uses TRBV30 with TRBJ1-5, with D unclear. V lost 3 bases to trimming and J lost 3 bases, with 9 bases between them. The length of the CDR3 is 13 residues. CDR1 is GTSNPN, CDR2 SVGIG, per germline (reference sequence). CDR3: CAWSEQFNQPQHF. For the CDR3, the DNA is TGTGCCTGGAGCGAACAATTCAATCAGCCCCAGCATTTT. Full variable domain (missing parts from reference TRBV30 and TRBJ1-5): SQTIHQWPATLVQPVGSPLSLECTVEGTSNPNLYWYRQAAGRGLQLLFYSVGIGQISSEVPQNLSASRPQDRQFILSSKKLLLSDSGFYLCAWSEQFNQPQHFGDGTRLSIL.

This chain joins TRBV5-1 and TRBJ1-4; D unresolved. Germline values: CDR1 SGHRS, CDR2 YFSETQ. Between the trimmed V and J ends, which lost 4 bases and 2 bases, there was a span of 12 bases. The CDR3 runs to 15 residues. The CDR3 protein is CASSPAGRTNEKLFF. CDR3 sequence (DNA): TGCGCCAGCAGCCCGGCGGGGAGGACTAATGAAAAACTGTTTTTT.

The sample holds one count of this clone. The J gene is TRBJ1-4, the V gene TRBV7-8; no firm D call. This CDR3 region has 13 residues. Germline CDR1 reads SGHVS; CDR2 reads FQNEAQ. Between the trimmed V and J ends, which lost 0 bases and 8 bases, there was a span of 7 bases. The CDR3 sequence: CASSLAPREKLFF. In nucleotides, the CDR3 is TGTGCCAGCAGCTTAGCGCCGAGGGAAAAACTGTTTTTT. The whole variable domain, remainder taken from reference TRBV7-8 and TRBJ1-4, is GAGVSQSPRYKVAKRGQDVALRCDPISGHVSLFWYQQALGQGPEFLTYFQNEAQLDKSGLPSDRFFAERPEGSVSTLKIQRTQQEDSAVYLCASSLAPREKLFFGSGTQLSVL.

For this clone: One junction end disagrees with the germline gene, perhaps due to a read error. The CDR3 loop reads CASSLGYPVGNEQFF. CDR3 nucleotide sequence: TGTGCTAGCAGCTTAGGGTACCCCGTCGGCAATGAGCAGTTCTTC. The chain is built from TRBV7-7 and TRBJ2-1; D ambiguous. The length of the CDR3 is 15 residues. The germline V gene has CDR1 SSHAT and CDR2 FNYEAQ (reference sequence).

The J gene is TRBJ2-7, the V gene TRBV9; no clear D. Trimming removed 4 bases at V and 2 bases at J, with 13 bases between. The CDR3 has 14 amino acids. Germline-derived CDR1 and CDR2 are SGDLS and YYNGEE. CDR3 loop: CASSFTAVAYEQYF. The DNA of the CDR3 is TGTGCCAGCAGCTTCACAGCAGTAGCCTACGAGCAGTACTTC.

This clone was recorded a few times. The chain recombines TRBV11-2 with TRBJ2-7; 12 bases line up with TRBD2. The germline V gene has CDR1 SGHAT and CDR2 FQNNGV. The V segment lost 5 bases and the J segment 6 bases; nucleotides outside the gene matches: 8. This CDR3 comprises 15 residues. For the CDR3, the DNA is TGTGCCAGCAGCACTTGGACTAGCGGGACGCTCGAGCAGTACTTC. Its protein product is CASSTWTSGTLEQYF.

This chain connects TRBV5-4 to TRBJ2-5, with 8 bases matching TRBD1. This CDR3 has 15 amino acids. Trimming took 3 bases from V and 1 from J; bases not matched to a gene: 5. Per germline, CDR1 SGHNT and CDR2 YYREEE (reference sequence). DNA for the CDR3: TGTGCCAGCAGCTCGACAGGGGCTTTCCAAGAGACCCAGTACTTC. Encoded protein: CASSSTGAFQETQYF.

The chain links TRBV15 to TRBJ1-6, with D hard to call. V dropped 6 bases and J dropped 5 bases, with 14 bases sitting between them. There are 15 residues in the CDR3. Germline V gene data show CDR1 as LNHNV and CDR2 as YYDKDF (reference sequence). CDR3 region: CATRSPKSDNSPLHF. The CDR3 region has the DNA TGTGCCACCAGGTCGCCTAAATCGGATAATTCACCCCTCCACTTT. Drawing the rest from reference TRBV15 and TRBJ1-6, the complete variable domain is DAMVIQNPRYQVTQFGKPVTLSCSQTLNHNVMYWYQQKSSQAPKLLFHYYDKDFNNEADTPDNFQSRRPNTSFCFLDIRSPGLGDTAMYLCATRSPKSDNSPLHFGNGTRLTVT.

V and J are TRBV23-1 and TRBJ2-1; D gene uncertain. TRBV23-1 carries the ORF label, with uncertain function. CDR3 length equals 13 residues. V was trimmed by 0 bases and J by 7 bases, leaving 7 bases between them. The CDR3 region is CASSQSFLNEQFF. The CDR3, as DNA: TGCGCCAGCAGTCAATCTTTCCTTAATGAGCAGTTCTTC.

The V gene is TRBV25-1, the J gene TRBJ2-7; 8 nucleotides align to TRBD2. This CDR3 is 16 amino acids long. The J segment lost 1 base and the V segment lost 1 base, leaving 6 bases of the junction unmatched. Germline V lookup: CDR1 MGHDK, CDR2 SYGVNS. The CDR3 region has the DNA TGTGCCAGCAGTGAATTGGGCGGGGGGAAATCCTACGAGCAGTACTTC. Residues: CASSELGGGKSYEQYF.

V and J are TRBV3-1 (or the pseudogene TRBV3-2) and TRBJ2-2, with 9 bases lining up with TRBD1. Germline V lookup: CDR1 LGHDT, CDR2 YNNKEL (reference sequence). CDR3 length: 16 amino acids. J lost 0 bases, V lost 4 bases, and 3 bases had no gene match. DNA of the CDR3: TGTGCCAGCAGCCGAGGACAGGGGCCGAACACCGGGGAGCTGTTTTTT. Its protein is CASSRGQGPNTGELFF.

The gene calls are TRBV5-4 and TRBJ1-1; TRBD1 matches at 7 bases. This CDR3 is built from 14 residues. The ends lost 0 bases at V and 1 base at J; junction bases unmatched: 0. Per germline, CDR1 SGHNT and CDR2 YYREEE (reference sequence). CDR3 coding DNA: TGTGCCAGCAGCTTGGGGGACAGGAACACTGAAGCTTTCTTT. Protein sequence: CASSLGDRNTEAFF.

This clone came up a few times. CDR3 region: CASSESAGGASEAFF. For the CDR3, the DNA is TGTGCCAGCAGTGAATCCGCAGGGGGCGCATCTGAAGCTTTCTTT. The genes are TRBV6-1 and TRBJ1-1; 8 bases map to TRBD1. J gave up 6 bases and V 2 bases, and 8 bases lay outside the gene matches. This CDR3 comprises 15 residues. Germline CDR1 MNHNS, CDR2 SASEGT.

V and J are TRBV28 and TRBJ1-2, with TRBD1 matching 10 bases. The CDR3 length is 14 residues. With V trimmed by 7 bases and J by 5 bases, 7 bases remained unmatched. Germline lookup yields CDR1 MDHEN and CDR2 SYDVKM. The DNA for the CDR3 is TGTGCCAGCATCCAGGCGGGACAGGGGTATGGCTACACCTTC. It yields the protein CASIQAGQGYGYTF.

The chain couples TRBV2 to TRBJ2-2; no clear D. CDR3 size: 14 residues. V dropped 9 bases and J dropped 1 base, with 12 bases sitting between them. Germline values: CDR1 SNHLY, CDR2 FYNNEI. The CDR3 spells CARSATRNTGELFF. For the CDR3, the DNA is TGTGCCAGGTCAGCGACCAGGAACACCGGGGAGCTGTTTTTT.

This clone has just a few counts. The gene calls are TRBV21-1 and TRBJ1-6; the D call TRBD1 from the table was never checked on the DNA. TRBV21-1 is listed as a pseudogene. The CDR3 is 16 residues long. In nucleotides, the CDR3 is TGTGCCAGCAGCAAAAATTTGGGACAGGGCTATTCACCCCTCCACTTT. It translates to CASSKNLGQGYSPLHF.

The CDR3 reads CASPTPAGRNHTF. The CDR3, as DNA: TGTGCCAGCCCGACGCCGGCAGGGAGGAATCACACCTTC. This rearrangement joins TRBV6-4 to TRBJ1-2, with D perhaps matching TRBD1 (5 bases). In germline, CDR1 is MRHNA, CDR2 SNTAGT. CDR3 size: 13 residues. V was shortened by 8 bases and J by 12 bases, with 22 bases between the two germline ends.

The rearrangement uses TRBV5-6 and TRBJ2-1, with D perhaps matching TRBD2 (6 bases). V was shortened by 2 bases and J by 7 bases, with 16 bases between the two germline ends. CDR3 length equals 15 residues. The germline CDR1 and CDR2 sequences are SGHDT and YYEEEE. CDR3 sequence: CASSFIDGGRNEQFF. The CDR3 region has the DNA TGTGCCAGCAGCTTTATAGACGGGGGTCGGAATGAGCAGTTCTTC.

This chain connects TRBV28 to TRBJ1-4, with a weak D call TRBD1 (6 bases). Germline V CDR1 and CDR2: MDHEN, SYDVKM. V gave up 6 bases and J gave up 7 bases, with 12 bases separating them. The CDR3 runs to 13 residues. CDR3 loop: CASRGGGGEKLFF. In DNA form, the CDR3 reads TGTGCCAGCAGGGGGGGAGGGGGTGAAAAACTGTTTTTT.

The V call is TRBV15, the J call TRBJ1-6, with 7 bases matching TRBD1. V lost 1 base and J lost 6; bases outside the gene matches: 9. The germline V gene encodes CDR1 LNHNV and CDR2 YYDKDF (reference sequence). There are 17 residues in the CDR3. The CDR3 sequence: CATSRGEGGSGNSPLHF. CDR3 DNA sequence: TGTGCCACCAGCAGAGGAGAAGGGGGCAGTGGTAATTCACCCCTCCACTTT.

The chain is built from TRBV7-8 and TRBJ2-7, with TRBD2 as a possible D gene (6 bases). Trimming removed 1 base from V and 1 base from J, with 20 bases in between. There are 18 residues in the CDR3. Germline V lookup: CDR1 SGHVS, CDR2 FQNEAQ. The CDR3 loop reads CASSLVPGGMLSSYEQYF. The CDR3 bases are TGTGCCAGCAGCTTAGTCCCCGGAGGGATGTTGAGTTCCTACGAGCAGTACTTC.

The chain has TRBV2 and TRBJ1-5; D ambiguous. Trimming pared 6 bases from V and 0 bases from J, leaving 12 bases between. Germline V gives CDR1 SNHLY, CDR2 FYNNEI. This CDR3 spans 15 amino acids. The CDR3 bases are TGTGCCAGCAGACCGGAGCCTTATAGCAATCAGCCCCAGCATTTT. This encodes CASRPEPYSNQPQHF.

The chain links TRBV7-2 to TRBJ2-7; TRBD1 might be the D (5 bases). The CDR3 consists of 17 residues. The germline gives CDR1 SGHTA, CDR2 FQGNSA. V lost 1 base, J lost 7 bases, and 23 bases lay in between. The CDR3 DNA sequence: TGTGCCAGCAGCTTAGAGCCCGCCCAGGGTCCCTTAGGGGAGCAGTACTTC. Amino acid sequence: CASSLEPAQGPLGEQYF.